This entry describes one TCR beta chain. The data were obtained in a study of Ad26.COV2.S vaccination and SARS-CoV-2 variants. V was cut by 4 bases and J by 4 bases, with 13 bases left in between. In germline, CDR1 is MGHRA, CDR2 YSYEKL. This CDR3 is built from 14 residues. Treatment defined: about 20 received Ad26.COV2.S at low or high dose, single or two shots; several received placebo; per-sample allocation not given. At day 63 after the first vaccine or placebo injection, samples were drawn. The protocol was immunoSEQ multiplex PCR, while the TCRdb copy is restricted to in-frame clones and leaves out a portion. The data contain 400,000 to 500,000 clones, roughly 87% of them singletons.

The sequence was collected from a person between 18 and 65 years old who received the Ad26.COV2.S COVID-19 vaccine or a placebo. Sequences were derived from peripheral blood, sampled in a trial of Ad26.COV2.S vaccine versus placebo. J is TRBJ1-2 and V is TRBV4-1; D is perhaps TRBD1 (6 bases). CDR3: CASSPGALSYGYTF. The CDR3 bases are TGCGCCAGCAGCCCAGGGGCCCTTTCCTATGGCTACACCTTC.